The 29 T cell receptor beta chains below come from one sample, sequenced in a study of blood T cell repertoires in COVID-19. The table came from immunoSEQ multiplex PCR; TCRdb's copy has only in-frame clones and leaves some out. The data hold some 200,000 clones, with 80% to 90% observed a single time. The sequencing sample was made of peripheral blood. These receptors came from a man aged 35 to 55 with active or convalescent COVID-19.

The gene calls are TRBV12-5 and TRBJ1-1; D is perhaps TRBD1 (6 bases). Per the germline V gene, CDR1 is LGHNT and CDR2 is FRNRAP. The germline V and J ends were trimmed by 6 bases and 5 bases, with 10 bases remaining between them. The CDR3 covers 12 residues. Here the CDR3 reads CASGPGDTEAFF. CDR3 nucleotides: TGTGCTAGTGGCCCAGGGGATACTGAAGCTTTCTTT.

The chain carries TRBV11-2 and TRBJ1-1, with 9 bases that match TRBD1. Looked up from germline, CDR1 is SGHAT and CDR2 is FQNNGV. This CDR3 has 15 amino acids. V shed 5 bases, J shed 0 bases, and the junction held 4 bases outside the gene matches. This chain's CDR3 is CASSRGTGMNTEAFF. CDR3 bases: TGTGCCAGCAGCCGGGGGACAGGGATGAACACTGAAGCTTTCTTT.

The genes are TRBV4-1 and TRBJ1-5; 9 bases line up with TRBD1. The CDR3 runs 20 residues. V lost 4 bases to trimming and J lost 0 bases; unmatched junction nucleotides: 16. Per the germline V gene, CDR1 is MGHRA and CDR2 is YSYEKL. CDR3 nucleotides: TGCGCCAGCAGCCCAGCCCGGGGACAGGGAGCTAGTTTTAGCAATCAGCCCCAGCATTTT. Amino acid sequence: CASSPARGQGASFSNQPQHF.

The V gene is TRBV6-5, the J gene TRBJ1-6; tentatively, D is TRBD1 (5 bases). V was pared by 2 bases and J by 7 bases, with 12 bases between. CDR1 is MNHEY and CDR2 is SVGAGI in the germline V gene. The CDR3 has 15 residues. In nucleotides, the CDR3 is TGTGCCAGCAGTTACGGTAGGAGGGGCAATTCACCCCTCCACTTT. Amino acid sequence: CASSYGRRGNSPLHF.

The rearrangement joins TRBV4-3 to TRBJ1-4, with D perhaps matching TRBD1 (6 bases). Germline lookup yields CDR1 LGHNA and CDR2 YSLEER. The germline V and J ends were trimmed by 2 bases and 8 bases, with 15 bases remaining between them. The CDR3 sequence is 15 residues long. CDR3 in DNA: TGCGCCAGCAGCCAATCAGGGGATCTGAGCGAAAAACTGTTTTTT. Amino acid sequence: CASSQSGDLSEKLFF.

The CDR3 loop is CASSQVDQVIYEQYF. CDR3 in DNA: TGTGCCAGCAGCCAAGTAGACCAGGTGATCTACGAGCAGTACTTC. This chain connects TRBV14 to TRBJ2-7; D gene unclear. This CDR3 spans 15 amino acids. Germline V lookup: CDR1 SGHDN, CDR2 FVKESK. The V end lost 1 base, the J end lost 3 bases, and 13 bases lay between the germline ends.

The rearrangement joins TRBV11-2 to TRBJ2-7; TRBD2 matches at 14 bases. Germline V gives CDR1 SGHAT, CDR2 FQNNGV. The V gene end was trimmed by 2 bases and the J gene end by 4 bases; junction bases not matched to a gene: 4. CDR3 length: 16 residues. Written as DNA, the CDR3 is TGTGCCAGCAGCTTACCCGGGACTAGCGGGGGTTACGAGCAGTACTTC. This translates into CASSLPGTSGGYEQYF.

The chain recombines TRBV5-1 with TRBJ2-5; D is ambiguous. V was trimmed by 4 bases and J by 5 bases, leaving 15 bases between them. In germline, CDR1 is SGHRS, CDR2 YFSETQ. There are 14 residues in the CDR3. The CDR3 region is CASSRSHREETQYF. CDR3 nucleotide sequence: TGCGCCAGCAGCCGGAGCCATCGCGAGGAGACCCAGTACTTC.

The genes are TRBV5-4 and TRBJ2-3; 9 bases line up with TRBD1. The germline gives CDR1 SGHNT, CDR2 YYREEE (reference sequence). CDR3 length: 14 residues. V was pared by 4 bases and J by 8 bases, with 8 bases of the junction left unmatched. The CDR3 DNA sequence: TGTGCCAGCAGCGGACAGGGGCGAGAAGGTACGCAGTATTTT. Protein: CASSGQGREGTQYF.

This chain links TRBV7-8 with TRBJ1-2, with D possibly matching TRBD1 (5 bases). V was cut by 5 bases and J by 5 bases, with 18 bases left in between. Germline CDR1 and CDR2: SGHVS and FQNEAQ. The length of the CDR3 is 15 residues. The CDR3 reads CASSGQTGTAYGYTF. In DNA form, the CDR3 reads TGTGCCAGCAGCGGACAAACCGGGACTGCTTATGGCTACACCTTC.

This clone was seen a single time. The rearrangement uses TRBV6-5 and TRBJ1-3; no clear D. Per germline, CDR1 MNHEY and CDR2 SVGAGI. This CDR3 has 15 amino acids. V was clipped by 2 bases and J by 1 base, with 9 bases between them. For the CDR3, the DNA is TGTGCCAGCAGTTACCGGGGTGCGTCTGGAAACACCATATATTTT. Its translation is CASSYRGASGNTIYF.

The chain joins TRBV15 to TRBJ1-1; TRBD1 matches at 7 bases. Unmatched junction bases numbered 15, after V lost 4 bases and J lost 13 bases. Looked up from germline, CDR1 is LNHNV and CDR2 is YYDKDF (reference sequence). This CDR3 comprises 14 residues. CDR3 sequence (DNA): TGTGCCACCAGCATCAAGGCAGTTGGGACAGTCCTTTTCTTT. Protein product: CATSIKAVGTVLFF. Supplemented by reference TRBV15 and TRBJ1-1, the full variable domain reads DAMVIQNPRYQVTQFGKPVTLSCSQTLNHNVMYWYQQKSSQAPKLLFHYYDKDFNNEADTPDNFQSRRPNTSFCFLDIRSPGLGDTAMYLCATSIKAVGTVLFFGQGTRLTVV.

This clone appeared many times. The V call is TRBV6-5, the J call TRBJ2-7; TRBD1 is a possible D gene (6 bases). The germline V gene has CDR1 MNHEY and CDR2 SVGAGI. The CDR3 covers 12 residues. V was cut by 9 bases and J by 2 bases, with 11 bases left in between. CDR3 sequence (DNA): TGTGCCAGTGAACAGGGTGCCTACGAGCAGTACTTC. Amino acid sequence: CASEQGAYEQYF.

The J gene is TRBJ1-5, the V gene TRBV6-5; D gene unclear. The CDR3 runs to 10 residues. Germline V CDR1 and CDR2: MNHEY, SVGAGI. V lost 7 bases to trimming and J lost 6 bases, with 4 bases between them. The DNA for the CDR3 is TGTGCCAGCAACGGTCAGCCCCAGCATTTT. Translation gives CASNGQPQHF.

This clone was observed a handful of times. The rearrangement uses TRBV19 and TRBJ1-1; D is unresolved. The length of the CDR3 is 14 residues. Germline values: CDR1 LNHDA, CDR2 SQIVND (reference sequence). The V end lost 3 bases, the J end lost 7 bases, and 15 bases lay between the germline ends. The CDR3 region has the DNA TGTGCCAGTAGTATCTCCCCCTCCCGGGGTGAAGCTTTCTTT. Encoded protein: CASSISPSRGEAFF.

The V gene is TRBV3-1 (or the pseudogene TRBV3-2), the J gene TRBJ1-1, with D perhaps matching TRBD1 (5 bases). The CDR3 is made up of 16 amino acids. Germline V gene data show CDR1 as LGHDT and CDR2 as YNNKEL (reference sequence). The V end lost 3 bases, the J end lost 5 bases, and 19 bases lay between the germline ends. CDR3 sequence (DNA): TGTGCCAGCAGCCAGCTAACCGGGACGGGAGGGACTGAAGCTTTCTTT. Translating gives CASSQLTGTGGTEAFF.

The CDR3 DNA is TGTGCCAGCAGTTCGGACAGGGGGGATAATTCACCCCTCCACTTT. This translates into CASSSDRGDNSPLHF. This chain uses TRBV2 with TRBJ1-6, with 10 bases matching TRBD1. Germline V lookup: CDR1 SNHLY, CDR2 FYNNEI. The CDR3 has 15 residues. The V segment lost 5 bases and the J segment 5 bases; nucleotides outside the gene matches: 3.

V gene TRBV4-2 combines with J gene TRBJ2-1, with D tentatively TRBD1 (7 bases). The CDR3 spans 19 residues. Between the trimmed V and J ends, which lost 6 bases and 0 bases, there was a span of 24 bases. Germline values: CDR1 LGHNA, CDR2 YNFKEQ. This CDR3 reads CASRQIPGVTGSSYNEQFF. The CDR3 DNA reads TGTGCCAGCAGGCAAATTCCGGGAGTGACAGGGAGCTCCTACAATGAGCAGTTCTTC.

The chain's CDR3 is CASTNLLTGSTDTQYF. The CDR3, as DNA: TGCGCCAGCACCAACCTACTGACAGGGAGCACAGATACGCAGTATTTT. The V gene is TRBV5-1, the J gene TRBJ2-3; 7 bases are shared with TRBD1. The CDR3 is 16 amino acids. V trimming: 6 bases; J trimming: 0 bases; junction bases outside the gene matches: 10. Germline assignment: CDR1 SGHRS and CDR2 YFSETQ. The full variable domain, its missing parts supplied by reference TRBV5-1 and TRBJ2-3, is KAGVTQTPRYLIKTRGQQVTLSCSPISGHRSVSWYQQTPGQGLQFLFEYFSETQRNKGNFPGRFSGRQFSNSRSEMNVSTLELGDSALYLCASTNLLTGSTDTQYFGPGTRLTVL.

The sample holds many counts of this clone. J is TRBJ2-1 and V is TRBV5-4; 8 nucleotides line up with TRBD1. Per the germline V gene, CDR1 is SGHNT and CDR2 is YYREEE (reference sequence). Trimming took 7 bases from V and 8 from J; bases not matched to a gene: 11. CDR3 size: 14 residues. As DNA, the CDR3 is TGTGCCAGCCTTAGGGACAGGTTTAGCGATGAGCAGTTCTTC. Translated, it gives CASLRDRFSDEQFF.

The rearrangement links TRBV6-1 to TRBJ2-2; D possibly corresponds to TRBD1 (6 bases). This CDR3 comprises 14 residues. V shed 3 bases and J shed 6 bases, with 11 bases lying between them. CDR1 MNHNS and CDR2 SASEGT come from the germline V gene. In DNA, the CDR3 is TGTGCCAGCAGTGATCAGGGGTTTGCCGGGGAGCTGTTTTTT. It translates to CASSDQGFAGELFF.

The chain joins TRBV14 to TRBJ1-2; 7 positions match TRBD1. Germline values: CDR1 SGHDN, CDR2 FVKESK. This CDR3 contains 13 residues. The junction had 9 bases not matched to a gene; V was cut back by 10 bases and J by 4 bases. The CDR3 protein is CATSVQGVYGYTF. The DNA of the CDR3 is TGTGCCACCTCGGTCCAGGGGGTCTATGGCTACACCTTC.

The rearrangement uses TRBV7-5 and TRBJ1-1. TRBV7-5 is a listed pseudogene. The CDR3 consists of 16 residues. Here the CDR3 reads CARSPFSGQSETEAFF. The CDR3 DNA follows: TGTGCCAGAAGCCCTTTTTCGGGTCAATCGGAGACTGAAGCTTTCTTT.

The rearrangement links TRBV12-3 or TRBV12-4 to TRBJ1-4; TRBD1 might be the D (6 bases). Trimming pared 7 bases from V and 6 bases from J, leaving 9 bases between. CDR3 length equals 12 residues. DNA for the CDR3: TGTGCCAGCACAGGGGAAGATGAAAAACTGTTTTTT. Its protein product is CASTGEDEKLFF.

The chain joins TRBV6-5 to TRBJ2-3; tentatively, D is TRBD2 (5 bases). CDR1 is MNHEY, CDR2 SVGAGI, per germline. This CDR3 spans 13 amino acids. Trimming pared 6 bases from V and 7 bases from J, leaving 14 bases between. CDR3 in amino acids: CASRGSQSYTQYF. CDR3 coding DNA: TGTGCCAGCAGGGGGAGTCAGAGTTATACGCAGTATTTT.

The gene calls are TRBV19 and TRBJ2-7; the match to TRBD1 covers 9 bases. Trimming at V came to 4 bases and at J to 3 bases, leaving 1 base not matched to a gene. Germline CDR1 reads LNHDA; CDR2 reads SQIVND (reference sequence). The CDR3 contains 13 residues. The CDR3 DNA follows: TGTGCCAGTAGTAGGACAGGGGTCTACGAGCAGTACTTC. Amino acid sequence: CASSRTGVYEQYF.

Remarks on this clone: An end of the junction does not agree with germline; a read error may underlie this. The chain combines TRBV5-1 with TRBJ1-2, with 10 bases fitting TRBD1. The CDR3 is made up of 15 amino acids. Looked up from germline, CDR1 is SGHRS and CDR2 is YFSETQ. For the CDR3, the DNA is TGCGCCAGCAGCTTCGGGACAGGGGAGATGGTAGGCTACATCTTC. Translated, it gives CASSFGTGEMVGYIF.

The chain links TRBV5-5 to TRBJ2-3; no definite D call. The CDR3 has 17 amino acids. Trimming shortened V by 0 bases and J by 0 bases, and 14 bases separated the two germline ends. Germline CDR1 and CDR2: SGHKS and YYEKEE (reference sequence). CDR3 coding DNA: TGTGCCAGCAGCTTGGCCGGTCGTCCTCGTAGCACAGATACGCAGTATTTT. Protein product: CASSLAGRPRSTDTQYF.

The DNA of the CDR3 is TGTGCCACCAGCAGAGATCGGGTAGCAACGGGGCAGCCCCAGCATTTT. Protein product: CATSRDRVATGQPQHF. The J gene is TRBJ1-5, the V gene TRBV15; D ambiguous. Germline V CDR1 and CDR2: LNHNV, YYDKDF (reference sequence). This CDR3 is 16 amino acids long. V dropped 0 bases and J dropped 7 bases, with 16 bases sitting between them.